This T cell receptor (beta chain) was sequenced for a study of cytomegalovirus exposure and HLA in healthy donors. Trimming at V came to 4 bases and at J to 5 bases, leaving 8 bases not matched to a gene. The CDR3 is 17 residues long. CDR1 SGHDN and CDR2 FVKESK come from the germline V gene. All donors participated as healthy donors of bone marrow. Primers included in the PCR were 60 Vbeta and 13 Jbeta primers. Using immunoSEQ multiplex PCR, the repertoire was profiled, and TCRdb retains in-frame clones only, with some absent. The sample has 150,000 to 200,000 clones; approximately 83% are singletons.

The TCR originated in a man aged 18 to 30 in good health and CMV-seropositive. This chain connects TRBV14 to TRBJ2-3, with TRBD2 matching over 14 bases. The sample taken for sequencing was PBMCs. This CDR3 reads CASSRRLAGGFGDTQYF. The CDR3 bases are TGTGCCAGCAGCCGAAGACTAGCGGGGGGGTTTGGAGATACGCAGTATTTT.